Listed here are 3 T cell receptor beta chains from one sample, sequenced in a study of CXCR3-negative and CXCR3-positive naive CD8 T cells. cDNA libraries for TRB were generated by 5' RACE incorporating UMI labels. TCRdb re-called the 5' RACE reads and catalogs CDR3 proteins one per entry, DNA excluded. The sample table sets out roughly 5,000 distinct CDR3 sequences. These TCRs' antigens remain unknown. General study points: TRB CDR3 hydrophobicity was greater in CXCR3-positive naive cells than in CXCR3-negative naive cells.

Material for sequencing was naive CXCR3+ CD8+ T cells from blood. Subset denoted: CD45RO-CCR7+CD27+CD95- naive CD8+ T cells expressing CXCR3 (TNR3+). These receptor sequences come from a human donor in good health. Some clones in this sample may be carry-over from other donors' samples.

The chain combines TRBV6-5 with TRBJ2-7. Germline CDR1 MNHEY, CDR2 SVGAGI. CDR3 size: 13 residues. The CDR3 spells CASSYSGQAEQYF.

This rearrangement joins TRBV20-1 to TRBJ1-1. Germline CDR1 reads DFQATT; CDR2 reads SNEGSKA (reference sequence). The CDR3 sequence is 13 residues long. The CDR3 sequence is CSASTIMNTEAFF.

This clonotype is called medium-sized based on its frequency. The chain combines TRBV20-1 with TRBJ2-1; TCRdb lists TRBD2, though no DNA is available to test this call. CDR3 size: 17 residues. Germline V gene lookup returns CDR1 DFQATT and CDR2 SNEGSKA (reference sequence). This CDR3 reads CSARDRTSGSSYNEQFF.